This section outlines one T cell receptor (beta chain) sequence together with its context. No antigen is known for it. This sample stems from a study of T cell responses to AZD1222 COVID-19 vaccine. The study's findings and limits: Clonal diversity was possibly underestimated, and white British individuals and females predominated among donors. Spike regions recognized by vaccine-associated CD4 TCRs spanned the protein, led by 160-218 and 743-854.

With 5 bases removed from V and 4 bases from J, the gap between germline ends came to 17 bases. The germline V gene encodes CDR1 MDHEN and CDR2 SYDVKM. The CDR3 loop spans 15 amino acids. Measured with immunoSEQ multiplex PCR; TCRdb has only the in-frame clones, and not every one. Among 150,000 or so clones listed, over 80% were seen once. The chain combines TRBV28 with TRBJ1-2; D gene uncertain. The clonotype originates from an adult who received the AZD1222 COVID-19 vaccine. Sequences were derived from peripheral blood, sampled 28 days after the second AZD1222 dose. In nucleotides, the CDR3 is TGTGCCAGCAGTCCCTCCGGCTCCGACTTCTATGGCTACACCTTC. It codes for CASSPSGSDFYGYTF.